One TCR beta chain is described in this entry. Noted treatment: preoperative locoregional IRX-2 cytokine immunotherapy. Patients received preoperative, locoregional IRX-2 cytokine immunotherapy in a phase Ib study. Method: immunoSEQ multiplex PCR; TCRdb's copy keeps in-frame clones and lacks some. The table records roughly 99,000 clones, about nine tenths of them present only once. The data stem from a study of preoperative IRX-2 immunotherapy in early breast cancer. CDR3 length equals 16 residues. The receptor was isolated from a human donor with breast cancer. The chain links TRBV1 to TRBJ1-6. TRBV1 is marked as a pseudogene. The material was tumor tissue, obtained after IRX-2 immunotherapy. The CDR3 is CASSQLPILTYSPLHF. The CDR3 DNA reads TGCGCCAGCAGCCAACTCCCCATCCTCACCTATTCACCCCTCCACTTT.